The next 19 T cell receptor beta chains were all read from a single sample in a study of cytomegalovirus exposure and HLA in healthy donors. Amplification used 60 Vbeta primers and 13 Jbeta primers. Sequencing used immunoSEQ multiplex PCR; TCRdb keeps in-frame clones, though not all of them. The data hold under 200,000 clones, with approximately 83% observed a single time. Material for sequencing was PBMCs. These TCRs come from a man between 18 and 35 years old in good health and CMV-seropositive.

This clone has a single count. The V and J genes are TRBV7-2 and TRBJ1-2, with D unclear. Germline CDR1 SGHTA, CDR2 FQGNSA. V lost 1 base to trimming and J lost 5 bases, with 5 bases between them. This CDR3 spans 12 amino acids. The CDR3 nucleotides read TGTGCCAGCAGCTTAGGAGTATATGGCTACACCTTC. Translated: CASSLGVYGYTF.

The chain couples TRBV11-2 to TRBJ1-2; D is possibly TRBD1 (5 bases). Germline CDR1 is SGHAT and CDR2 is FQNNGV. With 0 bases removed from V and 7 bases from J, the gap between germline ends came to 9 bases. The CDR3 covers 13 residues. CDR3 in amino acids: CASSLDGQGGYTF. The CDR3 nucleotides are TGTGCCAGCAGCTTAGATGGGCAGGGTGGCTACACCTTC. The full variable domain, rest sourced from reference TRBV11-2 and TRBJ1-2, is EAGVAQSPRYKIIEKRQSVAFWCNPISGHATLYWYQQILGQGPKLLIQFQNNGVVDDSQLPKDRFSAERLKGVDSTLKIQPAKLEDSAVYLCASSLDGQGGYTFGSGTRLTVV.

The chain employs TRBV9 and TRBJ2-1; 8 bases map to TRBD1. With 0 bases clipped from V and 5 bases from J, the junction kept 4 bases outside the gene matches. Looked up from germline, CDR1 is SGDLS and CDR2 is YYNGEE. This CDR3 is 15 amino acids long. CDR3 DNA sequence: TGTGCCAGCAGCGTAGGACCGACAGGGGACAATGAGCAGTTCTTC. Residues: CASSVGPTGDNEQFF.

The chain employs TRBV9 and TRBJ1-4; 8 bases are a match to TRBD1. V trimming: 5 bases; J trimming: 5 bases; junction bases outside the gene matches: 5. The germline gives CDR1 SGDLS, CDR2 YYNGEE. This CDR3 contains 14 residues. CDR3 loop: CASSAQGANEKLFF. CDR3 in DNA: TGTGCCAGCAGTGCTCAGGGGGCAAATGAAAAACTGTTTTTT.

The chain recombines TRBV9 with TRBJ2-5; 11 nucleotides agree with TRBD1. The CDR3 runs 16 residues. Trimming at V came to 1 base and at J to 5 bases, leaving 7 bases not matched to a gene. The V gene's germline CDR1 is SGDLS and CDR2 YYNGEE. The CDR3 DNA reads TGTGCCAGCAGCGTATCAGGGACAGGGGGGAGGGAGACCCAGTACTTC. Its protein is CASSVSGTGGRETQYF.

The rearrangement uses TRBV21-1 and TRBJ1-2; TRBD1, the D gene given by the table, was not confirmed from the DNA. TRBV21-1 is a documented pseudogene. CDR3 size: 12 residues. In DNA, the CDR3 is TGTGCCAGCAGCAGGGGGCCCTATGGCTACACCTTC. It encodes CASSRGPYGYTF.

The V and J genes are TRBV7-6 and TRBJ2-5; D not certain. V was clipped by 6 bases and J by 3 bases, with 17 bases between them. The germline V gene encodes CDR1 SGHVS and CDR2 FNYEAQ. The CDR3 is 15 amino acids. The CDR3, as DNA: TGTGCCAGCAGTGTTAGTCCCCTTCGCGAAGAGACCCAGTACTTC. Amino acids: CASSVSPLREETQYF. The full variable domain, rest sourced from reference TRBV7-6 and TRBJ2-5, is GAGVSQSPRYKVTKRGQDVALRCDPISGHVSLYWYRQALGQGPEFLTYFNYEAQQDKSGLPNDRFSAERPEGSISTLTIQRTEQRDSAMYRCASSVSPLREETQYFGPGTRLLVL.

V and J are TRBV11-2 and TRBJ2-5; 9 bases agree with TRBD2. The CDR3 length is 16 residues. In germline, CDR1 is SGHAT, CDR2 FQNNGV. The V gene end was trimmed by 2 bases and the J gene end by 1 base; junction bases not matched to a gene: 5. For the CDR3, the DNA is TGTGCCAGCAGCTTATTAGCGGGGGACCTCCAAGAGACCCAGTACTTC. Protein sequence: CASSLLAGDLQETQYF.

The genes are TRBV7-6 and TRBJ1-4; no firm D call. The CDR3 extends over 15 amino acids. The germline V gene encodes CDR1 SGHVS and CDR2 FNYEAQ. The germline V and J ends were trimmed by 6 bases and 2 bases, with 13 bases remaining between them. As DNA, the CDR3 is TGTGCCAGCAGTCCCCCCAGGCAGACTAATGAAAAACTGTTTTTT. Amino acids: CASSPPRQTNEKLFF.

This chain connects TRBV2 to TRBJ1-2, with a tentative D call TRBD1 (6 bases). The germline CDR1 and CDR2 sequences are SNHLY and FYNNEI. CDR3 size: 14 residues. V gave up 8 bases and J gave up 4 bases, with 17 bases separating them. CDR3 region: CASSRGGDRYGYTF. In DNA form, the CDR3 reads TGTGCCAGCTCGCGAGGGGGGGACCGCTATGGCTACACCTTC.

A few counts support this clone. The V call is TRBV4-1, the J call TRBJ1-5; possibly TRBD1 for D (6 bases). Germline V CDR1 and CDR2: MGHRA, YSYEKL. Trimming removed 1 base at V and 4 bases at J, with 14 bases between. The CDR3 consists of 16 residues. CDR3 DNA: TGCGCCAGCAGCCAAGGACCGGGACATTCGAATCAGCCCCAGCATTTT. This codes for CASSQGPGHSNQPQHF.

This chain joins TRBV2 and TRBJ1-2; the match to TRBD1 covers 9 bases. The CDR3 has 16 amino acids. The germline gives CDR1 SNHLY, CDR2 FYNNEI. The trim removed 1 base at V and 6 bases at J, leaving 9 bases unmatched. The CDR3 DNA reads TGTGCCAGCAGTGAAGATTCGGACAGGGGATCGCATGGCTACACCTTC. This encodes CASSEDSDRGSHGYTF. Full variable domain (rest looked up from reference TRBV2 and TRBJ1-2): EPEVTQTPSHQVTQMGQEVILRCVPISNHLYFYWYRQILGQKVEFLVSFYNNEISEKSEIFDDQFSVERPDGSNFTLKIRSTKLEDSAMYFCASSEDSDRGSHGYTFGSGTRLTVV.

This rearrangement joins TRBV4-2 to TRBJ2-3; 8 bases are a match to TRBD2. Germline V gene sequence: CDR1 LGHNA, CDR2 YNFKEQ. The CDR3 consists of 17 residues. Trimming at V came to 1 base and at J to 0 bases, leaving 6 bases not matched to a gene. The CDR3 reads CASSQVGGGPSTDTQYF. Written as DNA, the CDR3 is TGTGCCAGCAGCCAAGTTGGCGGGGGGCCGAGCACAGATACGCAGTATTTT.

The genes are TRBV5-1 and TRBJ2-3, with D hard to call. V lost 4 bases and J lost 6, with 12 bases in between. CDR1 and CDR2 from the germline V gene are SGHRS and YFSETQ. The CDR3 runs 13 residues. The CDR3 region has the DNA TGCGCCAGCAGCCTGGAGACACCGGATACGCAGTATTTT. Amino acid sequence: CASSLETPDTQYF.

This clone was detected a few times. The chain couples TRBV9 to TRBJ1-1, with 10 bases lining up with TRBD1. Trimming at V came to 3 bases and at J to 3 bases, leaving 5 bases not matched to a gene. Germline loops: CDR1 SGDLS, CDR2 YYNGEE. This CDR3 region has 15 residues. The CDR3 here is CASSARQGAYTEAFF. The CDR3 DNA follows: TGTGCCAGCAGCGCTAGACAGGGGGCTTACACTGAAGCTTTCTTT.

The chain recombines TRBV2 with TRBJ1-2; D not resolved. The CDR3 contains 12 residues. Germline V gene lookup returns CDR1 SNHLY and CDR2 FYNNEI. V shed 3 bases and J shed 1 base, with 3 bases lying between them. CDR3 amino acids: CASSDGNYGYTF. DNA for the CDR3: TGTGCCAGCAGTGACGGTAACTATGGCTACACCTTC.

The chain uses TRBV5-1 and TRBJ2-2; 8 bases line up with TRBD2. The CDR3 is made up of 16 amino acids. Trimming at V came to 4 bases and at J to 4 bases, leaving 9 bases not matched to a gene. Germline V CDR1 and CDR2: SGHRS, YFSETQ. CDR3 nucleotides: TGCGCCAGCAGCACCCCTAGCGGGCGAAGCACCGGGGAGCTGTTTTTT. Amino acids: CASSTPSGRSTGELFF.

The chain employs TRBV27 and TRBJ1-6; TRBD1 aligns across 7 bases. Germline CDR1 MNHEY, CDR2 SMNVEV (reference sequence). CDR3 length equals 17 residues. V lost 5 bases and J lost 0; bases outside the gene matches: 7. The CDR3 protein is CASSTGTEVSYNSPLHF. The CDR3 DNA is TGTGCCAGCAGTACCGGGACAGAGGTCTCCTATAATTCACCCCTCCACTTT.

In nucleotides, the CDR3 is TGTGCCAGCACCCTCTATGCAACTAATGAAAAACTGTTTTTT. Translating gives CASTLYATNEKLFF. This rearrangement joins TRBV6-1 to TRBJ1-4; D is undetermined. The CDR3 sequence is 14 residues long. CDR1 is MNHNS, CDR2 SASEGT, per germline. Trimming stripped 7 bases from V and 0 bases from J, with 9 bases between.